This T cell receptor beta chain was recovered during a study of immune characterization of retroperitoneal liposarcoma. V was pared by 4 bases and J by 13 bases, with 13 bases of the junction left unmatched. This CDR3 is 14 amino acids long. The germline gives CDR1 MNHNS, CDR2 SASEGT. TCRdb ran MiXCR on the PCR reads and lists one entry per CDR3 protein. The sample has approximately 3,200 distinct CDR3 sequences, around 27% seen once; the top ten hold roughly 15%. What was sequenced was tumor tissue. V usage is TRBV6-1 and J usage is TRBJ2-1; 7 nucleotides match TRBD1. The TCR originated in a female donor with retroperitoneal liposarcoma. The CDR3 bases are TGTGCCAGCAGTGCGGGACAGATAAAAGAGACCCAGTTCTTC. It encodes CASSAGQIKETQFF.